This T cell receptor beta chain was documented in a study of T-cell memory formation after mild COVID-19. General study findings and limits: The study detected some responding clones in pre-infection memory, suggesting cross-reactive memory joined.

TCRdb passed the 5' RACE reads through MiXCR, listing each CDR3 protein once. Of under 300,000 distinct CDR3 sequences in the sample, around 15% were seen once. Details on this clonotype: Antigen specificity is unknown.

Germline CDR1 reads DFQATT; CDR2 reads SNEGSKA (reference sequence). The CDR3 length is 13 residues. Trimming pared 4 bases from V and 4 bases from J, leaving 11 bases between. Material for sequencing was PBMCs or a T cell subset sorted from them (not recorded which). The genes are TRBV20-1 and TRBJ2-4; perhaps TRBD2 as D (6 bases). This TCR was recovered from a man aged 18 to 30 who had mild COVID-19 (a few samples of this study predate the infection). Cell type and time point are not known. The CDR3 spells CSANRDSKNIQYF. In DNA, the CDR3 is TGCAGTGCTAACCGGGACTCGAAAAACATTCAGTACTTC.